This TCR beta chain was observed in a study of regulatory T cells in long-lasting Graves disease. The germline V and J ends were trimmed by 1 base and 4 bases, with 14 bases remaining between them. Germline CDR1 reads DFQATT; CDR2 reads SNEGSKA (reference sequence). The CDR3 contains 15 residues. This clonotype was found a few times. HTBI primers from iRepertoire and Arm-PCR of CDR3 regions yielded the TCR beta libraries. TCRdb re-called the multiplex PCR reads with MiXCR, one entry per CDR3 protein. The data hold some 220,000 distinct CDR3 sequences, with 15% to 20% observed a single time. Time point described: newly diagnosed GD, antithyroid drugs for less than 3 months. Scientists built the TCR library using RNA that was extracted from PBMCs. These sequences were also reported in another study, on T cells in Graves' hyperthyroidism and ophthalmopathy.

The chain recombines TRBV20-1 with TRBJ1-5, with D maybe TRBD1 (6 bases). This receptor was identified in a woman in her thirties with Graves disease. This specimen was peripheral blood mononuclear cells (PBMCs), taken at new diagnosis, from a patient treated with antithyroid drugs. CDR3: CSARVWGLSNQPQHF. The DNA for the CDR3 is TGCAGTGCTAGAGTTTGGGGGCTCTCGAATCAGCCCCAGCATTTT.